This paragraph covers one T cell receptor (beta chain) sequence. TCRdb's table, derived via immunoSEQ multiplex PCR, lists solely in-frame clones and lacks some. Here the sample spans around 200,000 clones, 83% being singletons. Germline loops: CDR1 DFQATT, CDR2 SNEGSKA (reference sequence). V was clipped by 0 bases and J by 11 bases; unmatched bases: 2. The CDR3 spans 11 residues. The sample originates from a study of blood T cell repertoires in COVID-19. Specimen: peripheral blood. The sequence was obtained from a woman aged 30 to 39 with COVID-19, enrolled during active disease. V gene TRBV20-1 combines with J gene TRBJ1-2, with TRBD1 matching over 8 bases. The CDR3 loop is CSAREDRAYTF. The CDR3 DNA reads as TGCAGTGCTAGAGAGGACAGGGCTTACACCTTC.